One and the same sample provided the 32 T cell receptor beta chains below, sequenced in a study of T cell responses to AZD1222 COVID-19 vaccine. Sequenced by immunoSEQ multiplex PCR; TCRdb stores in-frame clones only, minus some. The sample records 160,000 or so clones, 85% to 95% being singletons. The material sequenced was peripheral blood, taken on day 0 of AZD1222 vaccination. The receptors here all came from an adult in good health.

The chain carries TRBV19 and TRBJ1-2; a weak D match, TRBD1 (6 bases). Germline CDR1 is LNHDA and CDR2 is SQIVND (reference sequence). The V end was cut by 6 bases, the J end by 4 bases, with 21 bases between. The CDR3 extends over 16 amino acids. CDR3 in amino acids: CASRLHKGVSPYGYTF. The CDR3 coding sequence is TGTGCCAGTAGACTCCACAAGGGGGTCTCCCCCTATGGCTACACCTTC.

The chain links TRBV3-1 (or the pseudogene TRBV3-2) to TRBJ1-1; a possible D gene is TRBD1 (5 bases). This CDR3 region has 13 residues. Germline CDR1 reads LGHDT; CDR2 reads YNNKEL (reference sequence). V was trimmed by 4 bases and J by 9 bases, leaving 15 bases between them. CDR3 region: CASSPPGPSKAFF. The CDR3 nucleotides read TGTGCCAGCAGCCCCCCGGGACCCAGCAAAGCTTTCTTT.

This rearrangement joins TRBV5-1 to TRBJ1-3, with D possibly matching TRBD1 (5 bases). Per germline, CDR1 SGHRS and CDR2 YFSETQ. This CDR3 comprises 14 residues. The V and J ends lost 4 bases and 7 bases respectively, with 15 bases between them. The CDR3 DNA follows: TGCGCCAGCAGCCTAGGGACCCCTCCCAACACCATATATTTT. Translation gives CASSLGTPPNTIYF.

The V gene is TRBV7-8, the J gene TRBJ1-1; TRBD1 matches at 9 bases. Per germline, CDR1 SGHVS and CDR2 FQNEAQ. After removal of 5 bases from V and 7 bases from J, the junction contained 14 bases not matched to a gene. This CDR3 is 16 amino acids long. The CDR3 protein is CASSAREGQGFDEAFF. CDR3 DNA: TGTGCCAGCAGCGCTAGGGAGGGACAGGGTTTCGATGAAGCTTTCTTT.

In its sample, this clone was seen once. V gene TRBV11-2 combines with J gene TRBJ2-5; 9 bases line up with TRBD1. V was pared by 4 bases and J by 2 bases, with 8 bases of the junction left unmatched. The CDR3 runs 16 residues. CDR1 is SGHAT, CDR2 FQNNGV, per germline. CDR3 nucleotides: TGTGCCAGCAGCTACGCCGGGACAGGGAGGCAAGAGACCCAGTACTTC. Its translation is CASSYAGTGRQETQYF.

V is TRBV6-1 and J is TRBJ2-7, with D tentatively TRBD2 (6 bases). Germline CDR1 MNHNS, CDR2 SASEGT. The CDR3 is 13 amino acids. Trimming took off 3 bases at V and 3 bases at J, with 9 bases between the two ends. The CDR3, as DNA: TGTGCCAGCAGTGATGGAGGGAGCTACGAGCAGTACTTC. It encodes CASSDGGSYEQYF.

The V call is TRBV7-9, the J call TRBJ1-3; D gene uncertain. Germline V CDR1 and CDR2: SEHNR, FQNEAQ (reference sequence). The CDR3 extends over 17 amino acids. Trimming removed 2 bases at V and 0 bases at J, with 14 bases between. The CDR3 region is CASSLIGEMNSGNTIYF. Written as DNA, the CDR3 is TGTGCCAGCAGCTTAATTGGTGAGATGAACTCTGGAAACACCATATATTTT.

This CDR3 is CSVESTRWVYNEQFF. The CDR3 nucleotides read TGCAGCGTCGAAAGTACCAGATGGGTCTACAATGAGCAGTTCTTC. The chain uses TRBV29-1 and TRBJ2-1, with D unclear. The CDR3 has 15 amino acids. V lost 6 bases and J 3 bases, leaving 18 bases between the germline ends. Germline loops: CDR1 SQVTM, CDR2 ANQGSEA.

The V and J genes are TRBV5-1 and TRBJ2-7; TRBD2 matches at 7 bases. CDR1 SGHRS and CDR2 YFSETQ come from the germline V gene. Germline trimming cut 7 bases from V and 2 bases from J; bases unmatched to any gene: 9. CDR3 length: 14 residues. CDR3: CASSKERGTYEQYF. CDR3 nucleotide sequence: TGCGCCAGCTCGAAGGAGCGGGGTACCTACGAGCAGTACTTC.

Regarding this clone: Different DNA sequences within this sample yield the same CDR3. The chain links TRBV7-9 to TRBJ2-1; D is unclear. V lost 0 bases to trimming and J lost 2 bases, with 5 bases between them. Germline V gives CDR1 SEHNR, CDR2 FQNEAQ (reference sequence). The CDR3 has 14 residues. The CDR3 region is CASSLAGTYNEQFF. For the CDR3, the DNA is TGTGCCAGCAGCTTAGCGGGAACCTACAATGAGCAGTTCTTC.

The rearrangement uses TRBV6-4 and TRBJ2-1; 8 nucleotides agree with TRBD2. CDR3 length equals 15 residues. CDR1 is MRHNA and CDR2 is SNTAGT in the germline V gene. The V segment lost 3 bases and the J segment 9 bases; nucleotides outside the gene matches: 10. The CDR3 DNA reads TGTGCCAGCAGTGATGGGACTAGTGGGTTTGGTGAGCAGTTCTTC. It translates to CASSDGTSGFGEQFF.

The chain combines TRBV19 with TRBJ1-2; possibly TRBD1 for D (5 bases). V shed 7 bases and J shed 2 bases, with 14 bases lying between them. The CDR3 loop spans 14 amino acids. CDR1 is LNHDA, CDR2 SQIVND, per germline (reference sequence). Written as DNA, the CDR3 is TGTGCCAGTACCGCGCGGGGGGAAAACTATGGCTACACCTTC. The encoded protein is CASTARGENYGYTF.

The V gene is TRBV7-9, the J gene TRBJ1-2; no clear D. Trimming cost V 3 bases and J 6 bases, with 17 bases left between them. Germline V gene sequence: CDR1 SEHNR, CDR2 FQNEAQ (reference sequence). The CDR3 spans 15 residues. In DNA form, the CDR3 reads TGTGCCAGCAGCTTTGAGAAGGTCAATGCTGATGGCTACACCTTC. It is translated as CASSFEKVNADGYTF.

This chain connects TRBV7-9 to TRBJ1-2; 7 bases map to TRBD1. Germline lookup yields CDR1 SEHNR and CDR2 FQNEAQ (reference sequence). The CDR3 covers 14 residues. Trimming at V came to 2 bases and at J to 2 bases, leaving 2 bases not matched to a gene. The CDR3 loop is CASSLTGENYGYTF. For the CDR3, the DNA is TGTGCCAGCAGCTTAACAGGGGAGAACTATGGCTACACCTTC.

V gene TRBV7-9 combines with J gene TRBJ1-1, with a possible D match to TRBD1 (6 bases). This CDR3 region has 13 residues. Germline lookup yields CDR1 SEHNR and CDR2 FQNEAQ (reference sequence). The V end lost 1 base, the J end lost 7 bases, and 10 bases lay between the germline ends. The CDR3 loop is CASSLGQDIEAFF. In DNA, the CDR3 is TGTGCCAGCAGCTTAGGACAGGACATTGAAGCTTTCTTT.

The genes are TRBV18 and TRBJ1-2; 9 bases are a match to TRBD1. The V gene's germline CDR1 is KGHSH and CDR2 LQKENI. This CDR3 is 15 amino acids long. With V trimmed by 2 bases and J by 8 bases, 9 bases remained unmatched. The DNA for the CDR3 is TGTGCCAGCTCACCAAGAGTGGGACAGGGATACGGCTACACCTTC. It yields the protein CASSPRVGQGYGYTF.

Written as DNA, the CDR3 is TGTGCCCGACGCGGCGGGACAGGGGGCAATGAGCAGTTCTTC. Its translation: CARRGGTGGNEQFF. The chain combines TRBV2 with TRBJ2-1, with TRBD1 identical over 11 bases. Germline values: CDR1 SNHLY, CDR2 FYNNEI. Germline trimming cut 11 bases from V and 6 bases from J; bases unmatched to any gene: 9. This CDR3 spans 14 amino acids.

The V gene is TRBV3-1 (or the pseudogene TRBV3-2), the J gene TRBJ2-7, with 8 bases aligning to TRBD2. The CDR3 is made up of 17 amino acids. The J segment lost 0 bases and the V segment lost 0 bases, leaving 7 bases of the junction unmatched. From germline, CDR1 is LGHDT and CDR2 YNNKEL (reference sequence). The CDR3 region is CASSQDLGSGTSYEQYF. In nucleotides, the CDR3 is TGTGCCAGCAGCCAAGACTTGGGTAGCGGGACCTCCTACGAGCAGTACTTC.

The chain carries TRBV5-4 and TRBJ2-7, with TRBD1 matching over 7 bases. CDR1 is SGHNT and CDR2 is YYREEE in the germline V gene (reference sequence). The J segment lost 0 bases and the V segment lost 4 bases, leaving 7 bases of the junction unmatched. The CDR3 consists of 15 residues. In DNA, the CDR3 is TGTGCCAGCAGCAATCCGGGACAGTACTCCTACGAGCAGTACTTC. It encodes CASSNPGQYSYEQYF.

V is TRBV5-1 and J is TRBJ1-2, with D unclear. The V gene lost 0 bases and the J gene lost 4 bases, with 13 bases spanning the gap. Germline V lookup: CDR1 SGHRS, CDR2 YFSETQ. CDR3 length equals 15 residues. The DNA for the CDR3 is TGCGCCAGCAGCTTGGCCTTAAGCCAAACCTATGGCTACACCTTC. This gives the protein CASSLALSQTYGYTF. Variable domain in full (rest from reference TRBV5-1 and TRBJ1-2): KAGVTQTPRYLIKTRGQQVTLSCSPISGHRSVSWYQQTPGQGLQFLFEYFSETQRNKGNFPGRFSGRQFSNSRSEMNVSTLELGDSALYLCASSLALSQTYGYTFGSGTRLTVV.

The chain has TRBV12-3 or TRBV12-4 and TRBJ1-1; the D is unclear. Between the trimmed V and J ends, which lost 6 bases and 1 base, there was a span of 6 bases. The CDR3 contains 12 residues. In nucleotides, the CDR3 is TGTGCCAGCAGAATGGGGAACACTGAAGCTTTCTTT. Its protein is CASRMGNTEAFF.

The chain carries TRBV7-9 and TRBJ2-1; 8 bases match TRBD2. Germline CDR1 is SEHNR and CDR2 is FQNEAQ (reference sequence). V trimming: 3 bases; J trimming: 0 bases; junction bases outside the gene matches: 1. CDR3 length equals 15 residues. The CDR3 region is CASSFSGSSYNEQFF. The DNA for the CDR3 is TGTGCCAGCAGCTTCAGCGGGAGCTCCTACAATGAGCAGTTCTTC.

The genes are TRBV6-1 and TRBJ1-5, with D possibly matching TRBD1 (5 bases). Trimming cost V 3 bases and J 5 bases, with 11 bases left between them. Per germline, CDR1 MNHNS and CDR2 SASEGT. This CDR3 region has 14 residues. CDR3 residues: CASSDRVWDQPQHF. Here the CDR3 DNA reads TGTGCCAGCAGTGACAGGGTTTGGGATCAGCCCCAGCATTTT.

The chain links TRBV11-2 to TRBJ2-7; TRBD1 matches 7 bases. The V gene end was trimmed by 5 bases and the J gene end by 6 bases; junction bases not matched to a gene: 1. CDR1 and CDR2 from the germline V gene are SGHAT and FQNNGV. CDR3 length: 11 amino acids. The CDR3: CASSPGGEQYF. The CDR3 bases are TGTGCCAGCAGCCCAGGGGGCGAGCAGTACTTC.

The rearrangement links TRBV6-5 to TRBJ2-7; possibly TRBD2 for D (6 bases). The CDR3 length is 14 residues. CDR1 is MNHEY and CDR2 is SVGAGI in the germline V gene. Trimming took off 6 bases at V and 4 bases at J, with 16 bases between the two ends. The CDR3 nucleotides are TGTGCCAGCAGCCAATCCCGGGGGTTTTACGAGCAGTACTTC. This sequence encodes CASSQSRGFYEQYF.

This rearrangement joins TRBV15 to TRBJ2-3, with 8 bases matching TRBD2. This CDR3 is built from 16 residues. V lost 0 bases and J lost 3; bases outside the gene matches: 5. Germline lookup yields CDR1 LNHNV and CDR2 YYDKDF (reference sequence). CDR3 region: CATSRERGLETDTQYF. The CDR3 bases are TGTGCCACCAGCAGAGAGCGGGGACTAGAAACAGATACGCAGTATTTT.

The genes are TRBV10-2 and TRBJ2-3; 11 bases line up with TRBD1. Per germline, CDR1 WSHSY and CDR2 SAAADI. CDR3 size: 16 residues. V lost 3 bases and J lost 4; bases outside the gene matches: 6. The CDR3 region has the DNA TGCGCCAGCAGTGAAGGACAGGGGGCAGGGGCAGATACGCAGTATTTT. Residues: CASSEGQGAGADTQYF.

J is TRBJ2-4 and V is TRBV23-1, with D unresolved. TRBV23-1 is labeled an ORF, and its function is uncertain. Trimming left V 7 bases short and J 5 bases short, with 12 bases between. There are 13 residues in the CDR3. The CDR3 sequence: CASNGPNQNIQYF. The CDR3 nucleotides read TGCGCCAGCAACGGGCCCAATCAAAACATTCAGTACTTC.

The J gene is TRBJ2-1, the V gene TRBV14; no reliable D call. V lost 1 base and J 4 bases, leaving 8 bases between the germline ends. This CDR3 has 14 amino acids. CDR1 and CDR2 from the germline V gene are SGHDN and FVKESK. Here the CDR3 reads CASSQVRVYNEQFF. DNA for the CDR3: TGTGCCAGCAGCCAAGTGCGAGTATACAATGAGCAGTTCTTC.

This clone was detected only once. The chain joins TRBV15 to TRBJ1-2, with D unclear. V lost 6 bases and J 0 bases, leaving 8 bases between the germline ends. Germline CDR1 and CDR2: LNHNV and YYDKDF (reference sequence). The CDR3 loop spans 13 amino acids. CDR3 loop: CATSPNANYGYTF. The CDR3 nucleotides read TGTGCCACCAGTCCTAACGCTAACTATGGCTACACCTTC.

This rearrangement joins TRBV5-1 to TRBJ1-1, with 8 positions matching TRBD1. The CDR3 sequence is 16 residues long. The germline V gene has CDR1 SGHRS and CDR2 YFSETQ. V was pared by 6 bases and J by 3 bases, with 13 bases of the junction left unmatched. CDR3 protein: CASTIGQGWGDTEAFF. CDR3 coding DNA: TGCGCCAGCACGATCGGACAGGGATGGGGGGACACTGAAGCTTTCTTT.

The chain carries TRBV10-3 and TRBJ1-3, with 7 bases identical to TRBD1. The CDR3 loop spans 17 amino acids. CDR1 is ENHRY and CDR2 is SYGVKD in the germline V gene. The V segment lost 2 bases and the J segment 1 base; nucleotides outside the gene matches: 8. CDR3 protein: CAISEHVQGRSGNTIYF. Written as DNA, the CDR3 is TGTGCCATCAGTGAGCACGTACAGGGGAGGTCTGGAAACACCATATATTTT.